This T cell receptor beta chain was obtained from a study of cytomegalovirus exposure and HLA in healthy donors. The CDR3 covers 13 residues. CDR1 SQVTM and CDR2 ANQGSEA come from the germline V gene. The trim removed 6 bases at V and 3 bases at J, leaving 5 bases unmatched. The primer mix had 60 Vbeta and 13 Jbeta primers. Clones were sequenced by immunoSEQ multiplex PCR, and TCRdb holds only the in-frame ones, with some missing. The sample has about 120,000 clones; about four fifths are singletons. General observations from the study: Immune exposure data for these donors was limited to CMV serostatus.

As concerns this clone: Its target is not known.

The sequenced sample was PBMCs. This receptor was taken from a female donor in good health and CMV-seropositive. The J gene is TRBJ1-1, the V gene TRBV29-1; TRBD1 matches at 9 bases. CDR3 residues: CSVSRTGDTEAFF. CDR3 nucleotides: TGCAGCGTCAGTCGGACAGGGGACACTGAAGCTTTCTTT.